This T cell receptor (beta chain) came from a study of radiotherapy plus CTLA-4 blockade in lung cancer. In the study overall: 15% to 20% of enrolled patients responded objectively, and more than 25% had disease control. General observations from the study: Peripheral blood showed expansion of tumor-derived TCR clones after radiotherapy and ipilimumab. Early blood T cell clone changes and increased post-radiation serum interferon-beta were reportedly the strongest response predictors.

Each patient with chemo-refractory metastatic non-small-cell lung cancer was treated with focal radiation plus CTLA-4 blockade using ipilimumab. Method: immunoSEQ multiplex PCR; TCRdb's copy keeps in-frame clones and lacks some. This sample has about 31,000 clones, with 78% found just once. Trimming left V 3 bases short and J 4 bases short, with 14 bases between. The germline CDR1 and CDR2 sequences are SGHNT and YYREEE (reference sequence). The CDR3 is made up of 15 amino acids. Concerning this clone: Its antigen is still unknown.

J is TRBJ2-1 and V is TRBV5-4, with D unclear. The source material was peripheral blood, sampled from a patient treated with radiotherapy plus ipilimumab. The sequence came from a human donor with non-small cell lung cancer who had stable disease on radiotherapy plus ipilimumab. The CDR3 here is CASSSETEDYNEQFF. In nucleotides, the CDR3 is TGTGCCAGCAGCTCCGAGACTGAAGATTACAATGAGCAGTTCTTC.